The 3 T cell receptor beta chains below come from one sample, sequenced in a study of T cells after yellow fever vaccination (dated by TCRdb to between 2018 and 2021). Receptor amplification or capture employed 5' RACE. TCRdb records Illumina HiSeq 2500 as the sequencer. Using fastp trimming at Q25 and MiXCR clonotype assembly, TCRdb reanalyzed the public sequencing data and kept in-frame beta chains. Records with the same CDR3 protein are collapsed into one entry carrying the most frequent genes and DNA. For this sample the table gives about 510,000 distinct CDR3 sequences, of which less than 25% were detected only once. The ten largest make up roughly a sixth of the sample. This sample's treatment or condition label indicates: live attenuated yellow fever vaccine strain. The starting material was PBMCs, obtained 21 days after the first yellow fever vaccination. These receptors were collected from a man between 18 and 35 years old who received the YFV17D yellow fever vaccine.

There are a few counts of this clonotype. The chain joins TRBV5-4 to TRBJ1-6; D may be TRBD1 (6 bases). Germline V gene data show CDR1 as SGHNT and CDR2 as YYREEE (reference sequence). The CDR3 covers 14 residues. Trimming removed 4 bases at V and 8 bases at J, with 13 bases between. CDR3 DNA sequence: TGTGCCAGCAGCCAACAGGGAGGCGATTCACCCCTCCACTTT. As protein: CASSQQGGDSPLHF.

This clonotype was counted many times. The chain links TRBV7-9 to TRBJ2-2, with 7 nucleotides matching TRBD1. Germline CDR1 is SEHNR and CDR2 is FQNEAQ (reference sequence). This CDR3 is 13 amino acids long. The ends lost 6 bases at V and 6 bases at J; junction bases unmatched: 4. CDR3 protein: CASSFQGAGELFF. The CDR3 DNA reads TGTGCCAGCAGTTTCCAGGGGGCCGGGGAGCTGTTTTTT.

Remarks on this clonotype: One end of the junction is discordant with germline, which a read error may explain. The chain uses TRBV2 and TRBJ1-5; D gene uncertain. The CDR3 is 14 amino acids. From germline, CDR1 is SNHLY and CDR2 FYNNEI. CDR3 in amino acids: CASAPDLSTQPQHF. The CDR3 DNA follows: TGTGCCAGCGCCCCGGACCTAAGCACTCAGCCCCAGCATTTT. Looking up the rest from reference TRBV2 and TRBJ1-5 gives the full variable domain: EPEVTQTPSHQVTQMGQEVILRCVPISNHLYFYWYRQILGQKVEFLVSFYNNEISEKSEIFDDQFSVERPDGSNFTLKIRSTKLEDSAMYFCASAPDLSTQPQHFGDGTRLSIL.